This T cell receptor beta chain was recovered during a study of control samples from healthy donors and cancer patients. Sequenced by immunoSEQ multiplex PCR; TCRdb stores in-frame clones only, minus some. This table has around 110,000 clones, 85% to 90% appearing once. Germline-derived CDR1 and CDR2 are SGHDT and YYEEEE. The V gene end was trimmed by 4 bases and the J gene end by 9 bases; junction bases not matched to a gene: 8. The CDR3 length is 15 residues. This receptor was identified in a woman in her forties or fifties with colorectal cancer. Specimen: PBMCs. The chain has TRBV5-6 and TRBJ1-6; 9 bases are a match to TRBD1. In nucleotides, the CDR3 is TGTGCCAGCAGCCCGGGGACAGGGATTGGTTCACCCCTCCACTTT. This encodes CASSPGTGIGSPLHF.